Presented here are 20 T cell receptor beta chains from one specimen sequenced in a study of T cells in Graves' hyperthyroidism and ophthalmopathy. It was RNA transcripts that yielded the amplified TCR beta CDR3 regions. First-round RT-PCR with HTBI primers amplified the TCR CDR3 region. From the multiplex PCR reads, TCRdb called clonotypes with MiXCR, one entry per CDR3 protein. Counted here are hundreds of thousands of distinct CDR3 sequences, approximately 19% occurring once; the ten biggest clones make up roughly a sixth. The sequenced sample consisted of blood. Source of these receptors: a woman between 45 and 60 years old with Graves' hyperthyroidism that later progressed to Graves' ophthalmopathy.

In its sample, this clonotype was seen a few times. The chain uses TRBV5-8 and TRBJ1-2, with D possibly TRBD1 on 6 matching bases. Germline CDR1 reads SGHTS; CDR2 reads YDEGEE. V dropped 5 bases and J dropped 7 bases, with 21 bases sitting between them. The CDR3 has 15 amino acids. CDR3 region: CASSHGDVGARGYTF. The CDR3 region has the DNA TGTGCCAGCAGTCATGGAGACGTGGGGGCGCGTGGCTACACCTTC.

The gene calls are TRBV12-3 or TRBV12-4 and TRBJ2-7; 11 bases align to TRBD1. The V segment lost 5 bases and the J segment 4 bases; nucleotides outside the gene matches: 7. This CDR3 region has 15 residues. As DNA, the CDR3 is TGTGCCAGCAGTAACGGACAGGGGGCGCGTTACGAGCAGTACTTC. It yields the protein CASSNGQGARYEQYF.

In nucleotides, the CDR3 is TGCGCCAGCAGCTTGCGTAGGGCGATTCAAGAGACCCAGTACTTC. It specifies CASSLRRAIQETQYF. The genes are TRBV5-1 and TRBJ2-5; D unclear. Trimming pared 1 base from V and 2 bases from J, leaving 12 bases between. This CDR3 is built from 15 residues. From germline, CDR1 is SGHRS and CDR2 YFSETQ.

V gene TRBV13 combines with J gene TRBJ2-7, with D unresolved. This CDR3 comprises 13 residues. The germline gives CDR1 PRHDT, CDR2 FYEKMQ (reference sequence). V lost 0 bases and J lost 3, with 6 bases in between. The CDR3 reads CASSLGRFYEQYF. DNA for the CDR3: TGTGCCAGCAGCTTAGGCCGTTTCTACGAGCAGTACTTC.

This clonotype showed up just a few times. The chain combines TRBV30 with TRBJ2-2; D gene uncertain. Germline-derived CDR1 and CDR2 are GTSNPN and SVGIG (reference sequence). The CDR3 consists of 12 residues. The V and J ends lost 0 bases and 8 bases respectively, with 7 bases between them. CDR3 loop: CAWSVFGGELFF. In nucleotides, the CDR3 is TGTGCCTGGAGTGTTTTCGGGGGGGAGCTGTTTTTT.

This clonotype was seen ten or more times. The genes are TRBV3-1 and TRBJ2-3; the D gene could be TRBD1 or TRBD2 (7 bases each). V lost 4 bases to trimming and J lost 5 bases, with 19 bases between them. The CDR3 has 16 amino acids. CDR1 and CDR2 (germline): LGHDT, YNNKEL (reference sequence). The CDR3 reads CASSRWDSRGEDTQYF. CDR3 DNA: TGTGCCAGCAGCCGTTGGGACAGCCGGGGGGAAGATACGCAGTATTTT.

This clonotype was picked up many times. V gene TRBV2 combines with J gene TRBJ2-7; D gene unclear. The ends were cut back, 4 bases at V and 2 bases at J, with 6 bases in the middle. CDR1 SNHLY and CDR2 FYNNEI come from the germline V gene. This CDR3 comprises 12 residues. CDR3 nucleotide sequence: TGTGCCAGCAGTGTTTCCACCTACGAGCAGTACTTC. Translating it yields CASSVSTYEQYF.

This clonotype was detected many times. J is TRBJ2-1 and V is TRBV20-1, with D perhaps matching TRBD1 (7 bases). CDR1 and CDR2 (germline): DFQATT, SNEGSKA (reference sequence). V lost 1 base, J lost 9 bases, and 13 bases lay in between. CDR3 length equals 13 residues. Here the CDR3 reads CSARGQGGGEQFF. CDR3 in DNA: TGCAGTGCTAGAGGCCAGGGGGGAGGTGAGCAGTTCTTC.

This clonotype was seen repeatedly, ten times or more. V usage is TRBV27 and J usage is TRBJ1-2; TRBD1 matches 7 bases. J gave up 0 bases and V 3 bases, and 4 bases lay outside the gene matches. The CDR3 covers 15 residues. The germline V gene encodes CDR1 MNHEY and CDR2 SMNVEV (reference sequence). This CDR3 is CASSFRQGANYGYTF. The CDR3 bases are TGTGCCAGCAGTTTCAGACAGGGTGCTAACTATGGCTACACCTTC.

This clonotype was detected a few times. The chain combines TRBV20-1 with TRBJ1-2; tentatively, D is TRBD1 (5 bases). Germline lookup yields CDR1 DFQATT and CDR2 SNEGSKA (reference sequence). The CDR3 sequence is 12 residues long. CDR3 residues: CASKEGRSGYTF. The CDR3 DNA sequence: TGCGCCTCTAAGGAGGGGCGAAGTGGCTACACCTTC.

The chain employs TRBV6-5 and TRBJ1-1; the match to TRBD1 covers 9 bases. This CDR3 contains 14 residues. Germline V gene lookup returns CDR1 MNHEY and CDR2 SVGAGI. The V gene end was trimmed by 4 bases and the J gene end by 7 bases; junction bases not matched to a gene: 7. CDR3 nucleotide sequence: TGTGCCAGCAGTTCCAGGGGACAGGGACTTGAAGCTTTCTTT. It codes for CASSSRGQGLEAFF.

CDR3 in amino acids: CASSIWDRDYGYTF. The CDR3 DNA follows: TGTGCCAGCAGCATCTGGGACAGGGACTATGGCTACACCTTC. The rearrangement uses TRBV5-8 and TRBJ1-2; 9 bases are shared with TRBD1. This CDR3 comprises 14 residues. CDR1 is SGHTS and CDR2 is YDEGEE in the germline V gene. V dropped 4 bases and J dropped 3; count of bases not matched to a gene: 4.

This clonotype was detected many times. The J gene is TRBJ2-2, the V gene TRBV2; no clear D gene. The V end was cut by 6 bases, the J end by 2 bases, with 7 bases between. The CDR3 is made up of 13 amino acids. Germline V gives CDR1 SNHLY, CDR2 FYNNEI. The CDR3 region is CASRAINTGELFF. DNA for the CDR3: TGTGCCAGCAGGGCTATCAACACCGGGGAGCTGTTTTTT.

The table lists this clonotype with a few counts. The chain links TRBV12-3 or TRBV12-4 to TRBJ2-1, with 7 bases fitting TRBD1. The CDR3 extends over 13 amino acids. V lost 11 bases and J lost 3; bases outside the gene matches: 7. The CDR3 protein is CAVGTVDYNEQFF. The CDR3, as DNA: TGTGCCGTCGGGACAGTGGACTACAATGAGCAGTTCTTC.

In this sample, this clonotype turned up a few times. The V call is TRBV12-3 or TRBV12-4, the J call TRBJ1-6; D not certain. CDR3 size: 15 residues. V was pared by 6 bases and J by 7 bases, with 16 bases between. The CDR3 reads CASSPTETRNSPLHF. The CDR3 nucleotides read TGTGCCAGCAGCCCGACCGAGACGAGGAATTCACCCCTCCACTTT.

This clonotype was seen a handful of times. V is TRBV20-1 and J is TRBJ2-7, with D possibly matching TRBD1 (8 bases). CDR1 and CDR2 (germline): DFQATT, SNEGSKA (reference sequence). V lost 6 bases, J lost 2 bases, and 23 bases lay in between. This CDR3 contains 16 residues. The CDR3 region has the DNA TGCAGTGCCATCCCAGGGGGGGACAGGTCAACCTACGAGCAGTACTTC. Residues: CSAIPGGDRSTYEQYF.

This clonotype was observed a few times. This rearrangement joins TRBV28 to TRBJ1-6; the D is unclear. The CDR3 consists of 12 residues. V lost 6 bases and J lost 12, with 12 bases in between. Looked up from germline, CDR1 is MDHEN and CDR2 is SYDVKM. This CDR3 is CASSGRRGPLHF. DNA for the CDR3: TGTGCCAGCAGCGGGCGTCGGGGACCCCTCCACTTT.

This clonotype was picked up a small number of times. The chain links TRBV15 to TRBJ1-2, with 8 nucleotides matching TRBD1. The germline V gene encodes CDR1 LNHNV and CDR2 YYDKDF (reference sequence). V gave up 4 bases and J gave up 9 bases; unmatched junction bases: 13. The CDR3 extends over 15 amino acids. The CDR3 here is CATSKEAGGSVSYTF. Written as DNA, the CDR3 is TGTGCCACCAGCAAAGAGGCAGGGGGCAGTGTCAGCTACACCTTC.

This clonotype was recorded at least ten times. This chain uses TRBV11-2 with TRBJ1-1; 9 nucleotides match TRBD1. The J segment lost 3 bases and the V segment lost 2 bases, leaving 13 bases of the junction unmatched. There are 18 residues in the CDR3. From germline, CDR1 is SGHAT and CDR2 FQNNGV. The CDR3 loop is CASSLQSGGQGRDTEAFF. The CDR3 DNA is TGTGCCAGCAGCTTACAGTCCGGGGGACAGGGAAGGGACACTGAAGCTTTCTTT.

This clonotype has ten or more counts. Relative to the germline gene, one junction end is altered; a read error may explain this. This rearrangement joins TRBV11-1 to TRBJ2-3, with TRBD1 identical over 7 bases. This CDR3 has 16 residues. CDR1 SGHAT and CDR2 FQDESV come from the germline V gene (reference sequence). The CDR3, as DNA: TGTGCCGGCAGCACCAGGACAGGATCCAGCACAGATACGCAGTATTTT. This translates into CAGSTRTGSSTDTQYF.